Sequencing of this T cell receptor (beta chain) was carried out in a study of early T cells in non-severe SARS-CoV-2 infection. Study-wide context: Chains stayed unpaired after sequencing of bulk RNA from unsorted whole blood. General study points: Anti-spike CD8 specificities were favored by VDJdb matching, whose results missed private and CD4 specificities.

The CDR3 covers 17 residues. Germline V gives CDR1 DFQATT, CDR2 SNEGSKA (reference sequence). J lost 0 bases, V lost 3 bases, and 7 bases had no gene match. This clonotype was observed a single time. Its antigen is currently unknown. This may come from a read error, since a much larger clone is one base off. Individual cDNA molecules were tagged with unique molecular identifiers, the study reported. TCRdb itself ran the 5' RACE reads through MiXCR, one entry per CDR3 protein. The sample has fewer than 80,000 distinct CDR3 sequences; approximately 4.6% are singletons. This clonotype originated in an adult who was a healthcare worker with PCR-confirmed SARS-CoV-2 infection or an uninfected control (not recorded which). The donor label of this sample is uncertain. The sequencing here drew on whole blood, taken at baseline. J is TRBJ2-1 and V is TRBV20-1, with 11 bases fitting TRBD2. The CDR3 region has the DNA TGCAGTGCTAGGATAGCGGGGGGGTCCCGCTCCTACAATGAGCAGTTCTTC. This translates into CSARIAGGSRSYNEQFF.